The 29 T cell receptor beta chains in this list originate from one sample, sequenced in a study of blood T cell repertoires in COVID-19. Sequencing was performed with immunoSEQ multiplex PCR; in TCRdb, only in-frame clones are kept and a portion is missing. The table includes approximately 150,000 clones, approximately 82% detected once. The sample taken for sequencing was peripheral blood. The receptors derive from a human donor with acute or convalescent COVID-19. The donor label of this sample is uncertain.

This clone occurred a few times. The rearrangement links TRBV7-2 to TRBJ2-7; TRBD1 matches at 7 bases. Germline CDR1 reads SGHTA; CDR2 reads FQGNSA. The CDR3 totals 15 residues. Trimming cost V 2 bases and J 3 bases; bases outside gene matches: 7. The CDR3 DNA is TGTGCCAGCAGCTTATCGTGGGACAGTAACTACGAGCAGTACTTC. Encoded protein: CASSLSWDSNYEQYF.

V and J are TRBV6-5 and TRBJ1-2, with TRBD1 as a possible D gene (6 bases). The CDR3 length is 12 residues. Germline assignment: CDR1 MNHEY and CDR2 SVGAGI. The V end lost 8 bases, the J end lost 4 bases, and 11 bases lay between the germline ends. The CDR3 loop reads CASSGTSYGYTF. The CDR3 DNA sequence: TGTGCCAGCTCTGGGACAAGCTATGGCTACACCTTC.

The genes are TRBV19 and TRBJ1-5; 7 bases line up with TRBD1. The V and J ends lost 7 bases and 3 bases, in that order; junction bases with no gene match: 6. Germline V CDR1 and CDR2: LNHDA, SQIVND (reference sequence). The CDR3 covers 14 residues. The chain's CDR3 is CASNRGQPNQPQHF. The CDR3 nucleotides read TGTGCCAGTAACCGGGGACAGCCCAATCAGCCCCAGCATTTT.

The chain carries TRBV7-2 and TRBJ1-2; 7 nucleotides agree with TRBD1. This CDR3 contains 14 residues. CDR1 and CDR2 from the germline V gene are SGHTA and FQGNSA. Trimming at V came to 5 bases and at J to 8 bases, leaving 11 bases not matched to a gene. CDR3 nucleotides: TGTGCCAGCAGCACGGGACAGCCTACCTCAGGCTACACCTTC. This codes for CASSTGQPTSGYTF.

The chain couples TRBV5-8 to TRBJ2-6; D not resolved. Germline V CDR1 and CDR2: SGHTS, YDEGEE. The CDR3 consists of 17 residues. The ends were cut back, 0 bases at V and 2 bases at J, with 12 bases in the middle. CDR3 sequence (DNA): TGTGCCAGCAGCTTGGGAGACACCTTGCCTGGGGCCAACGTCCTGACTTTC. As protein: CASSLGDTLPGANVLTF.

The rearrangement joins TRBV5-6 to TRBJ1-2; TRBD1 aligns across 8 bases. Germline CDR1 and CDR2: SGHDT and YYEEEE. V lost 4 bases and J lost 8; bases outside the gene matches: 7. The CDR3 extends over 13 amino acids. The DNA for the CDR3 is TGTGCCAGCAGCCACAGGACAGGGAAAGGCTACACCTTC. Its protein product is CASSHRTGKGYTF.

The rearrangement links TRBV7-2 to TRBJ2-1; tentatively, D is TRBD1 (6 bases). Germline V gene data show CDR1 as SGHTA and CDR2 as FQGNSA. Trimming took 6 bases from V and 0 from J, leaving 12 bases between them. CDR3 length: 15 residues. The CDR3 reads CASSPDRNSYNEQFF. CDR3 DNA: TGTGCCAGCAGTCCGGACAGAAACTCCTACAATGAGCAGTTCTTC.

This clone occurred once. The genes are TRBV28 and TRBJ2-2; a possible D gene is TRBD1 (6 bases). The CDR3 extends over 16 amino acids. In germline, CDR1 is MDHEN, CDR2 SYDVKM. The V end was cut by 2 bases, the J end by 5 bases, with 15 bases between. The CDR3: CASSLLQQGGTGELFF. CDR3 sequence (DNA): TGTGCCAGCAGTTTACTCCAACAGGGCGGAACCGGGGAGCTGTTTTTT.

The gene calls are TRBV4-1 and TRBJ2-7, with 13 bases aligning to TRBD2. The V segment lost 4 bases and the J segment 3 bases; nucleotides outside the gene matches: 3. This CDR3 contains 15 residues. In germline, CDR1 is MGHRA, CDR2 YSYEKL. CDR3: CASSPRTSGGYEQYF. CDR3 DNA: TGCGCCAGCAGCCCCCGGACTAGCGGGGGCTACGAGCAGTACTTC.

The rearrangement uses TRBV9 and TRBJ1-1; the D gene is possibly TRBD1 (5 bases). Germline V gives CDR1 SGDLS, CDR2 YYNGEE. V gave up 4 bases and J gave up 4 bases, with 17 bases separating them. The CDR3 spans 15 residues. The CDR3 protein is CASSIGGTAVTEAFF. In nucleotides, the CDR3 is TGTGCCAGCAGCATAGGCGGGACGGCGGTCACTGAAGCTTTCTTT.

The rearrangement joins TRBV7-2 to TRBJ1-2, with 11 bases matching TRBD1. From germline, CDR1 is SGHTA and CDR2 FQGNSA. The V gene end was trimmed by 6 bases and the J gene end by 5 bases; junction bases not matched to a gene: 5. There are 14 residues in the CDR3. CDR3 residues: CASSSGTGGYGYTF. CDR3 in DNA: TGTGCCAGCAGTTCCGGGACAGGGGGTTATGGCTACACCTTC.

This chain uses TRBV5-6 with TRBJ1-2; 7 bases agree with TRBD1. With V trimmed by 7 bases and J by 6 bases, 6 bases remained unmatched. The CDR3 extends over 12 amino acids. Per the germline V gene, CDR1 is SGHDT and CDR2 is YYEEEE. CDR3 sequence (DNA): TGTGCCAGCGGGGGGACAGTTCATGGCTACACCTTC. The encoded protein is CASGGTVHGYTF.

The gene calls are TRBV2 and TRBJ1-6, with 7 bases that match TRBD1. The CDR3 covers 13 residues. Germline V lookup: CDR1 SNHLY, CDR2 FYNNEI. J was trimmed by 3 bases and V by 8 bases; bases with no gene match: 1. CDR3: CASHRGYNSPLHF. The CDR3 DNA sequence: TGTGCCAGCCACAGGGGCTATAATTCACCCCTCCACTTT. The variable domain in full, completed from reference TRBV2 and TRBJ1-6, reads EPEVTQTPSHQVTQMGQEVILRCVPISNHLYFYWYRQILGQKVEFLVSFYNNEISEKSEIFDDQFSVERPDGSNFTLKIRSTKLEDSAMYFCASHRGYNSPLHFGNGTRLTVT.

This clone was counted between two and nine times. V and J are TRBV18 and TRBJ1-1, with 8 bases aligning to TRBD1. The V segment lost 5 bases and the J segment 5 bases; nucleotides outside the gene matches: 7. Germline CDR1 reads KGHSH; CDR2 reads LQKENI. CDR3 length: 14 amino acids. Here the CDR3 DNA reads TGTGCCAGCTCATCGGACAGGGTGGCGACTGAAGCTTTCTTT. Translating it yields CASSSDRVATEAFF.

The chain joins TRBV10-3 to TRBJ1-5; 9 bases match TRBD1. The germline V gene has CDR1 ENHRY and CDR2 SYGVKD. Trimming cost V 10 bases and J 3 bases; bases outside gene matches: 7. This CDR3 has 14 amino acids. Here the CDR3 DNA reads TGTGCCACCTCGGGACAGGGAAACAATCAGCCCCAGCATTTT. Its protein product is CATSGQGNNQPQHF.

V and J are TRBV10-1 and TRBJ2-7; D possibly corresponds to TRBD1 (6 bases). Germline loops: CDR1 WNHNN, CDR2 SYGVQD (reference sequence). This CDR3 region has 11 residues. The germline V and J ends were trimmed by 3 bases and 6 bases, with 6 bases remaining between them. CDR3 loop: CASSDRGEQYF. The CDR3 coding sequence is TGCGCCAGCAGTGACAGGGGCGAGCAGTACTTC.

The V call is TRBV5-6, the J call TRBJ1-2, with D perhaps TRBD1 (5 bases). The CDR3 spans 13 residues. CDR1 and CDR2 (germline): SGHDT, YYEEEE. Trimming pared 4 bases from V and 4 bases from J, leaving 11 bases between. The CDR3 sequence is CASSIQVSYGYTF. CDR3 in DNA: TGTGCCAGCAGCATACAGGTATCCTATGGCTACACCTTC.

This chain joins TRBV5-6 and TRBJ1-2, with TRBD1 matching 7 bases. CDR3 length equals 14 residues. The V and J ends lost 3 bases and 4 bases, in that order; junction bases with no gene match: 6. Germline V lookup: CDR1 SGHDT, CDR2 YYEEEE. The CDR3 sequence is CASSSPRGPYGYTF. The CDR3 nucleotides read TGTGCCAGCAGCTCCCCTAGGGGGCCCTATGGCTACACCTTC.

This chain links TRBV18 with TRBJ2-7; D is uncertain. Germline values: CDR1 KGHSH, CDR2 LQKENI. There are 15 residues in the CDR3. The V end was cut by 4 bases, the J end by 2 bases, with 15 bases between. Here the CDR3 DNA reads TGTGCCAGCTCACGATCCTATCAGGAAGCCTACGAGCAGTACTTC. Encoded protein: CASSRSYQEAYEQYF. Combining the CDR3 with reference TRBV18 and TRBJ2-7 gives the whole variable domain NAGVMQNPRHLVRRRGQEARLRCSPMKGHSHVYWYRQLPEEGLKFMVYLQKENIIDESGMPKERFSAEFPKEGPSILRIQQVVRGDSAAYFCASSRSYQEAYEQYFGPGTRLTVT.

The chain's CDR3 is CASSFVTGSYNSPLHF. The CDR3 bases are TGTGCCAGCAGTTTCGTGACAGGTTCCTATAATTCACCCCTCCACTTT. The rearrangement uses TRBV6-5 and TRBJ1-6; TRBD1 might be the D (6 bases). Germline V gene data show CDR1 as MNHEY and CDR2 as SVGAGI. V lost 4 bases, J lost 1 base, and 11 bases lay in between. The CDR3 extends over 16 amino acids.

This chain links TRBV19 with TRBJ2-7; D is ambiguous. CDR1 is LNHDA and CDR2 is SQIVND in the germline V gene (reference sequence). Trimming took 6 bases from V and 3 from J, leaving 15 bases between them. The CDR3 has 14 residues. The DNA for the CDR3 is TGTGCCAGTAGCTTAACTCTATATGGCTACGAGCAGTACTTC. This codes for CASSLTLYGYEQYF.

The J gene is TRBJ2-5, the V gene TRBV12-3 or TRBV12-4; possibly TRBD2 for D (5 bases). The ends were cut back, 7 bases at V and 9 bases at J, with 18 bases in the middle. The CDR3 consists of 13 residues. The CDR3 DNA reads as TGTGCCAGCAAGCCTCCGGGGAGTAGGGCCCAGTACTTC. It specifies CASKPPGSRAQYF.

CDR3 DNA sequence: TGTGCCAGCAGCTTTGGAGCTAGCACAGATACGCAGTATTTT. It specifies CASSFGASTDTQYF. This rearrangement joins TRBV7-9 to TRBJ2-3; D unclear. CDR1 is SEHNR and CDR2 is FQNEAQ in the germline V gene (reference sequence). V was shortened by 3 bases and J by 0 bases, with 7 bases between the two germline ends. This CDR3 has 14 residues. Full variable domain (rest looked up from reference TRBV7-9 and TRBJ2-3): DTGVSQNPRHKITKRGQNVTFRCDPISEHNRLYWYRQTLGQGPEFLTYFQNEAQLEKSRLLSDRFSAERPKGSFSTLEIQRTEQGDSAMYLCASSFGASTDTQYFGPGTRLTVL.

The genes are TRBV10-2 and TRBJ2-5; D remains ambiguous. Germline CDR1 reads WSHSY; CDR2 reads SAAADI. V gave up 4 bases and J gave up 4 bases, with 13 bases separating them. This CDR3 is 14 amino acids long. The CDR3 loop is CASSGDTARETQYF. DNA for the CDR3: TGCGCCAGCAGTGGAGACACTGCCCGAGAGACCCAGTACTTC.

The rearrangement joins TRBV6-5 to TRBJ1-4, with D possibly TRBD1 on 6 matching bases. The germline V gene encodes CDR1 MNHEY and CDR2 SVGAGI. The CDR3 loop spans 14 amino acids. The V gene lost 11 bases and the J gene lost 4 bases, with 17 bases spanning the gap. CDR3 sequence (DNA): TGTGCCTGCCGAGCCGGACAGTATAATGAAAAACTGTTTTTT. Its protein product is CACRAGQYNEKLFF.

The chain carries TRBV4-2 and TRBJ2-5, with D perhaps matching TRBD2 (5 bases). This CDR3 has 13 residues. V was trimmed by 0 bases and J by 5 bases, leaving 7 bases between them. CDR1 LGHNA and CDR2 YNFKEQ come from the germline V gene. The CDR3 DNA sequence: TGTGCCAGCAGCCAAGATTCGGGGGAGACCCAGTACTTC. It is translated as CASSQDSGETQYF.

The chain carries TRBV19 and TRBJ1-6, with 8 nucleotides matching TRBD1. This CDR3 spans 14 amino acids. CDR1 and CDR2 (germline): LNHDA, SQIVND (reference sequence). V shed 5 bases, J shed 5 bases, and the junction held 2 bases outside the gene matches. CDR3 protein: CASSSTGDNSPLHF. The CDR3 DNA sequence: TGTGCCAGTAGTTCGACAGGGGATAATTCACCCCTCCACTTT.

This chain connects TRBV15 to TRBJ2-2, with D perhaps TRBD1 (6 bases). This CDR3 contains 14 residues. V lost 2 bases, J lost 7 bases, and 11 bases lay in between. Germline V gives CDR1 LNHNV, CDR2 YYDKDF (reference sequence). CDR3 region: CATSRSGHRGELFF. The DNA for the CDR3 is TGTGCCACCAGCAGATCGGGACACCGCGGGGAGCTGTTTTTT.

The rearrangement uses TRBV7-2 and TRBJ2-1, with D perhaps matching TRBD2 (6 bases). Per germline, CDR1 SGHTA and CDR2 FQGNSA. This CDR3 spans 15 amino acids. Trimming pared 5 bases from V and 5 bases from J, leaving 16 bases between. The CDR3 coding sequence is TGTGCCAGCAGCCCGGGGGACCCTTGGAACAATGAGCAGTTCTTC. This sequence encodes CASSPGDPWNNEQFF. Full variable domain (outside the CDR3, taken from reference TRBV7-2 and TRBJ2-1): GAGVSQSPSNKVTEKGKDVELRCDPISGHTALYWYRQSLGQGLEFLIYFQGNSAPDKSGLPSDRFSAERTGGSVSTLTIQRTQQEDSAVYLCASSPGDPWNNEQFFGPGTRLTVL.